Described below is a single T cell receptor (beta chain) sequence and its context. It lacks a known antigen. Base qualities are missing; no much larger clone stands one base away. This entry is derived from a study of blood T cell repertoires in COVID-19 (TCRdb year 2020). In the study overall: Samples from collaborators originated in the United States, Italy and Spain and spanned both the acute and convalescent phases of COVID-19. The material from the prospective study consisted of cDNA or gDNA derived from T cells, B-cell-depleted T cells, or PBMCs. Subjects who had been exposed to COVID-19, were actively infected with it, or had recovered from it provided the deeply sampled blood TCRbeta repertoires that made up the dataset. The repertoires were made available in a free public database intended to serve as a resource for research on the immune response to SARS-CoV-2. Samples came from the ongoing ImmuneRACE study (first 160 participants) plus 1,254 subjects from 6 global collaborators. A de-identified subject ID, COVID-19 status, age in years and sex were almost always included in the sample metadata. Where available, HLA class I and class II types were obtained from metadata supplied by the sample provider rather than from assay-based typing. On the study overall, not on this receptor specifically: How much clinical and demographic metadata was included differed by source and by participant, and the metadata was provided uncurated.

Based on the germline V gene (reference sequence), the CDR1 and CDR2 sequences are LGHDT and YNNKEL. The junction shows trimming of 3 bases on V and 4 bases on J, plus 9 bases between the germline ends. The CDR3 numbers 14 residues from cysteine through phenylalanine. Of all the DNA, just the CDR3 is kept, 42 bases in frame from base 1. Each collaborating institution followed its own protocols to collect whole blood in K2EDTA tubes. For TCRbeta analysis, collaborator samples were shipped as frozen whole blood, as isolated PBMCs, or as DNA extracted from either sample type. The immunoSEQ Assay, a bias-controlled multiplex PCR, was used to amplify TCRbeta CDR3 regions from genomic DNA. The authors processed their data as follows. Within the assay, amplification of reference gene primers was used to estimate how many nucleated cells each sample contained. Sequence reads were collapsed and filtered to measure the absolute abundance of every unique TCRbeta CDR3 rearrangement. Productive Simpson clonality was computed per sample as the square root of Simpson's diversity index over productive rearrangements. This is the immuneACCESS table as TCRdb keeps it, with only in-frame sequences that have V and J called. A part of the clones is gone; compared with another copy, unresolved V genes explain less than half, and the rest is unexplained. V and J calls and clone size are given by that table; D and trimming were obtained from the DNA. A total of 150,000 or so clones appear in this sample, over 75% of them only once. The ten most abundant clones make up approximately 40% of the sample.

The source is a human donor in a cohort sampled during active COVID-19. Material for sequencing was peripheral blood. The chain is made from TRBV3-1 (or the pseudogene TRBV3-2) and TRBJ1-4, with an unclear D gene assignment. DNA sequence: TGTGCCAGCAGCCAGCGACAACGTAATGAAAAACTGTTTTTT. This is translated as CASSQRQRNEKLFF.